These 10 T cell receptor beta chains were sequenced from one sample in a study of cytomegalovirus exposure and HLA in healthy donors. The PCR was carried out with 60 Vbeta primers and 13 Jbeta primers. This table comes from immunoSEQ multiplex PCR, and its TCRdb copy is limited to in-frame clones, with some not included. Altogether 160,000 or so clones are present, approximately 80% being singletons, with the ten largest covering approximately 6.5%. The sample was PBMCs. The receptors come from a male donor in good health and CMV-seropositive.

The chain couples TRBV30 to TRBJ1-6, with 7 bases matching TRBD1. Trimming removed 5 bases from V and 7 bases from J; junction bases left unmatched: 5. Germline loops: CDR1 GTSNPN, CDR2 SVGIG (reference sequence). The CDR3 consists of 13 residues. CDR3 sequence (DNA): TGTGCCTGGTCGGGACAGATCAATTCACCCCTCCACTTT. Translated: CAWSGQINSPLHF.

The rearrangement links TRBV6-1 to TRBJ1-5, with D perhaps TRBD1 (5 bases). This CDR3 comprises 17 residues. Germline V gene sequence: CDR1 MNHNS, CDR2 SASEGT. V lost 2 bases, J lost 0 bases, and 14 bases lay in between. The CDR3 is CASSEKRQSYSNQPQHF. CDR3 in DNA: TGTGCCAGCAGTGAAAAACGACAGAGTTATAGCAATCAGCCCCAGCATTTT.

The rearrangement joins TRBV7-2 to TRBJ2-1, with D possibly TRBD2 on 6 matching bases. This CDR3 has 15 amino acids. Germline CDR1 SGHTA, CDR2 FQGNSA. The germline V and J ends were trimmed by 4 bases and 5 bases, with 15 bases remaining between them. CDR3: CASSSYPGLNNEQFF. The CDR3 coding sequence is TGTGCCAGCAGCTCATACCCGGGACTTAACAATGAGCAGTTCTTC.

This sequence joins TRBV5-4 and TRBJ2-3; 8 nucleotides agree with TRBD2. The CDR3 totals 16 residues. The ends lost 0 bases at V and 4 bases at J; junction bases unmatched: 7. The germline gives CDR1 SGHNT, CDR2 YYREEE (reference sequence). The CDR3 region has the DNA TGTGCCAGCAGCTTGGCGGGAGGGCCAAGGGCAGATACGCAGTATTTT. Its protein is CASSLAGGPRADTQYF.

This clone is a singleton in its sample. The chain carries TRBV15 and TRBJ2-7; D is perhaps TRBD2 (6 bases). The CDR3 loop spans 13 amino acids. Germline loops: CDR1 LNHNV, CDR2 YYDKDF (reference sequence). Deletions cut 1 base from V and 3 bases from J, with 7 bases between. The CDR3 DNA reads as TGTGCCACCAGCAGAGCGGGACTCTACGAGCAGTACTTC. Protein: CATSRAGLYEQYF.

V is TRBV5-1 and J is TRBJ2-1; 9 bases align to TRBD2. Unmatched junction bases numbered 10, after V lost 5 bases and J lost 7 bases. CDR3 length: 15 residues. The germline V gene encodes CDR1 SGHRS and CDR2 YFSETQ. CDR3 sequence reads: CASRLAGRLGNEQFF. The CDR3 DNA reads TGCGCCAGCAGACTAGCGGGCCGGTTGGGAAATGAGCAGTTCTTC. Together with reference TRBV5-1 and TRBJ2-1, the CDR3 gives the full variable domain: KAGVTQTPRYLIKTRGQQVTLSCSPISGHRSVSWYQQTPGQGLQFLFEYFSETQRNKGNFPGRFSGRQFSNSRSEMNVSTLELGDSALYLCASRLAGRLGNEQFFGPGTRLTVL.

The chain is built from TRBV5-6 and TRBJ2-2, with D maybe TRBD1 (5 bases). The germline CDR1 and CDR2 sequences are SGHDT and YYEEEE. The CDR3 consists of 15 residues. With 4 bases removed from V and 5 bases from J, the gap between germline ends came to 15 bases. This CDR3 is CASSAGAVRTGELFF. The CDR3 region has the DNA TGTGCCAGCAGCGCTGGGGCGGTTCGAACCGGGGAGCTGTTTTTT.

This clone appeared once. This sequence joins TRBV27 and TRBJ2-5; D perhaps matches TRBD2 (5 bases). This CDR3 region has 17 residues. With 1 base removed from V and 9 bases from J, the gap between germline ends came to 24 bases. Germline CDR1 reads MNHEY; CDR2 reads SMNVEV (reference sequence). The CDR3 sequence is CASSLWGRTWPGMAQYF. As DNA, the CDR3 is TGTGCCAGCAGTTTATGGGGAAGGACTTGGCCTGGTATGGCCCAGTACTTC.

This CDR3 is CASSHNRGSYNSPLHF. The DNA of the CDR3 is TGTGCCAGCAGCCACAACAGGGGCTCCTATAATTCACCCCTCCACTTT. V gene TRBV14 combines with J gene TRBJ1-6; 7 bases map to TRBD1. The CDR3 has 16 amino acids. V shed 3 bases and J 0 bases; nucleotides not matched to a gene: 2. The germline V gene encodes CDR1 SGHDN and CDR2 FVKESK.

This chain joins TRBV6-4 and TRBJ2-1; 9 nucleotides match TRBD2. Germline lookup yields CDR1 MRHNA and CDR2 SNTAGT. With 6 bases clipped from V and 5 bases from J, the junction kept 8 bases outside the gene matches. The length of the CDR3 is 15 residues. In nucleotides, the CDR3 is TGTGCCAGCAGCCCTACTAGCGGGCGCCACAATGAGCAGTTCTTC. Amino acids: CASSPTSGRHNEQFF.